The clone carrying this T cell receptor (beta chain) has ten or more counts. The sample comes from a study of neurological immune-mediated disorders. The trim removed 3 bases at V and 0 bases at J, leaving 8 bases unmatched. This CDR3 is 17 amino acids long. Germline assignment: CDR1 DFQATT and CDR2 SNEGSKA (reference sequence). The time point: longitudinal time-point 1 (baseline). TCRdb passed the 5' RACE reads through MiXCR, listing each CDR3 protein once. This repertoire shows some 68,000 distinct CDR3 sequences, roughly 15% found once; its top ten account for approximately 4.6%. Sequencing was done on a sample of PBMCs. This receptor was taken from a female donor with HTLV-1-associated myelopathy (HAM/TSP). The chain joins TRBV20-1 to TRBJ1-4; 9 bases are shared with TRBD1. In nucleotides, the CDR3 is TGCAGTGCTAGTGCGGGACAGGGACATGCAACTAATGAAAAACTGTTTTTT. Encoded protein: CSASAGQGHATNEKLFF.